This record covers a single TCR beta chain. Libraries were prepared by immunoSEQ multiplex PCR; TCRdb keeps only in-frame clonotypes and omits some of them. Of about 73,000 clones in the sample, 65% to 90% were seen once. These data belong to a study of OX40 agonist ivuxolimab in advanced cancers. Study information: At doses from 0.01 to 10 mg/kg, patients were given intravenous ivuxolimab every 2 weeks. With a range of about 23 to 85, age averaged 60 years, and about 83% were male.

CDR1 and CDR2 (germline): LGHNA, YSLEER. The CDR3 spans 17 residues. The ends were cut back, 0 bases at V and 0 bases at J, with 9 bases in the middle. Here the sequenced sample was CD4+ or CD8+ T cells sorted from blood, taken in a trial of the OX40 agonist ivuxolimab. The clonotype comes from an adult with an advanced solid tumor such as melanoma, head and neck, liver or kidney cancer. The rearrangement uses TRBV4-3 and TRBJ2-6; D ambiguous. As DNA, the CDR3 is TGCGCCAGCAGCCAAGATTATGGGCGCTCTGGGGCCAACGTCCTGACTTTC. Protein product: CASSQDYGRSGANVLTF.